Here is one T cell receptor (beta chain) with its context. Sequencing used immunoSEQ multiplex PCR; TCRdb keeps in-frame clones, though not all of them. The data hold approximately 230,000 clones, with 88% observed a single time. Trimming took 5 bases from V and 9 from J; bases not matched to a gene: 7. In germline, CDR1 is SEHNR, CDR2 FQNEAQ (reference sequence). CDR3 length: 15 residues. This record comes from a study of blood T cell repertoires in COVID-19. The TCR was taken from a young woman with COVID-19, enrolled during active disease. Sequences were obtained from peripheral blood. The rearrangement links TRBV7-9 to TRBJ2-1; TRBD2 aligns across 13 bases. In DNA, the CDR3 is TGTGCCAGCAGCCTGGGGACTAGCGGGATGAGTGAGCAGTTCTTC. Protein sequence: CASSLGTSGMSEQFF.